This T cell receptor (beta chain) was recovered during a study of CD8+CD57+ T cells in acquired aplastic anemia. Background on the study: Healthy donors yielded some 9.9 million CD4+ cell reads on average. Points from the study as a whole: Common to patients and controls were around 30 CD8+ CDR3 sequences.

To note about this clonotype: Its specificity is unknown. One junction end does not reproduce the germline sequence, and a read error may be involved.

The template for TCR beta VDJ and CDR3 sequence profiling was genomic DNA. One entry per CDR3 protein results from TCRdb running MiXCR on the reads. The data contain hundreds of thousands of distinct CDR3 sequences, around 68% of them singletons. This receptor was taken from a human donor in good health, serving as a control. Sequenced sample: sorted CD4+, CD8+, or CD8+CD57+ T cells (not recorded which) from PBMCs.

The CDR3 here is CASSLLPGGNAEAYF. CDR3 sequence (DNA): TGTGCCAGCAGCTTACTGCCAGGGGGCAACGCTGAAGCTTATTTT. V usage is TRBV7-2 and J usage is TRBJ1-1, with 8 bases identical to TRBD1. This CDR3 has 15 amino acids. Per germline, CDR1 SGHTA and CDR2 FQGNSA.